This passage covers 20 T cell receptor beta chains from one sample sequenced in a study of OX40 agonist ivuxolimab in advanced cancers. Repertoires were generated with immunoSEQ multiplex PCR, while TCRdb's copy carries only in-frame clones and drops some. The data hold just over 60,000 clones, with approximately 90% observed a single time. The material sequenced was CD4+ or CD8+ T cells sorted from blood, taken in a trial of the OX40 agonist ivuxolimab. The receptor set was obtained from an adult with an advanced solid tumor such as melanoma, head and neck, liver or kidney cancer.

CDR3 region: CASSSRAGRETQYF. The CDR3 DNA is TGTGCCAGCAGCTCTAGGGCAGGGAGGGAGACCCAGTACTTC. The V and J genes are TRBV13 and TRBJ2-5, with a possible D match to TRBD2 (6 bases). This CDR3 has 14 residues. Trimming removed 4 bases at V and 5 bases at J, with 14 bases between. The germline gives CDR1 PRHDT, CDR2 FYEKMQ (reference sequence).

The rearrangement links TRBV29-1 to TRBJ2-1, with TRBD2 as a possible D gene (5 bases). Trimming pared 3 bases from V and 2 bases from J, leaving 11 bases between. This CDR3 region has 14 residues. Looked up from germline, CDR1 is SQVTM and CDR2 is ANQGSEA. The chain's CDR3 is CSVDPGIPYNEQFF. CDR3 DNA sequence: TGCAGCGTTGACCCCGGGATTCCCTACAATGAGCAGTTCTTC.

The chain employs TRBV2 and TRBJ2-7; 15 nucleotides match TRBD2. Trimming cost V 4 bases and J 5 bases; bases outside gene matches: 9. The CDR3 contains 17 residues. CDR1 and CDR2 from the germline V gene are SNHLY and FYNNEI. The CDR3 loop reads CASSGPGTSGRHDEQYF. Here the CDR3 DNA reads TGTGCCAGCAGTGGCCCCGGGACTAGCGGGAGGCACGACGAGCAGTACTTC.

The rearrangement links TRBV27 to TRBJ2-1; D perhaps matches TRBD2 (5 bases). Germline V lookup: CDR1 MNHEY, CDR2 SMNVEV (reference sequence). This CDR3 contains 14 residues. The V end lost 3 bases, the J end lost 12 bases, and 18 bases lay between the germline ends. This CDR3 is CASSFSSPTGGQFF. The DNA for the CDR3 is TGTGCCAGCAGTTTCTCTAGCCCGACCGGTGGGCAGTTCTTC.

As DNA, the CDR3 is TGTGCCAGCAGCTTGGAGTATGGGGCTGGAGAGACCCAGTACTTC. Its translation is CASSLEYGAGETQYF. This sequence joins TRBV5-5 and TRBJ2-5; possible D gene TRBD1, 5 bases. With 0 bases removed from V and 4 bases from J, the gap between germline ends came to 13 bases. The CDR3 has 15 amino acids. Germline CDR1 and CDR2: SGHKS and YYEKEE (reference sequence).

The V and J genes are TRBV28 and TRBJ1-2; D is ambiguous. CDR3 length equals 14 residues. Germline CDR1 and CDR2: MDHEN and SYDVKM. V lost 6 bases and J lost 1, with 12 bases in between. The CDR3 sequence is CASSPFGLNYGYTF. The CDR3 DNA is TGTGCCAGCAGCCCTTTTGGACTTAACTATGGCTACACCTTC.

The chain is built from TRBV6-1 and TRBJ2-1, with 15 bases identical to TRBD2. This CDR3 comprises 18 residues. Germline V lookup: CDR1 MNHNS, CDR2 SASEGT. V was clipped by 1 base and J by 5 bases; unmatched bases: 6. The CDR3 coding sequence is TGTGCCAGCAGTGAAGTGAATGGACTAGCGGGAGGGAACAATGAGCAGTTCTTC. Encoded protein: CASSEVNGLAGGNNEQFF.

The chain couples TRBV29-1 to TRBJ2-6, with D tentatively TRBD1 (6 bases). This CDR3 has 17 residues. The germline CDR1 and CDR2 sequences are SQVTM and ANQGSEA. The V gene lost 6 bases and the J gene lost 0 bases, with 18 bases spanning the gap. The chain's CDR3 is CSVGAEVVGSGANVLTF. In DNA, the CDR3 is TGCAGCGTGGGGGCGGAGGTCGTGGGCTCTGGGGCCAACGTCCTGACTTTC.

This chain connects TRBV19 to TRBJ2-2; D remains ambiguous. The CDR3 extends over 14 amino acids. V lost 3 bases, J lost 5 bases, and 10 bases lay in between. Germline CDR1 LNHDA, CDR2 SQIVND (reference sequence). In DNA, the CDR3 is TGTGCCAGTAGTATTTATGGGGAAACCGGGGAGCTGTTTTTT. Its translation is CASSIYGETGELFF.

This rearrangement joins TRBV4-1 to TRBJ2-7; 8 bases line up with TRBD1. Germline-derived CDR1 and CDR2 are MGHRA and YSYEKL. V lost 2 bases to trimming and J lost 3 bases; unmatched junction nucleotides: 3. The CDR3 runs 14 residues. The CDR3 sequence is CASSQSTGGYEQYF. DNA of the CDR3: TGCGCCAGCAGCCAATCCACAGGGGGCTACGAGCAGTACTTC.

The CDR3 protein is CASSRGTAGQETQYF. Here the CDR3 DNA reads TGTGCCAGCAGCAGGGGGACTGCGGGCCAAGAGACCCAGTACTTC. This chain joins TRBV9 and TRBJ2-5; the D call may be TRBD1 or TRBD2 (6 bases each). This CDR3 has 15 amino acids. V lost 4 bases, J lost 1 base, and 14 bases lay in between. Germline CDR1 SGDLS, CDR2 YYNGEE.

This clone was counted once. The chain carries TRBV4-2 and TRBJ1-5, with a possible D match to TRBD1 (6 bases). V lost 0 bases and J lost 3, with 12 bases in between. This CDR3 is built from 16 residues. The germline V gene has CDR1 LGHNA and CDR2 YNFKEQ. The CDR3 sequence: CASSQERGQLNQPQHF. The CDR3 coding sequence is TGTGCCAGCAGCCAAGAACGTGGACAGCTCAATCAGCCCCAGCATTTT.

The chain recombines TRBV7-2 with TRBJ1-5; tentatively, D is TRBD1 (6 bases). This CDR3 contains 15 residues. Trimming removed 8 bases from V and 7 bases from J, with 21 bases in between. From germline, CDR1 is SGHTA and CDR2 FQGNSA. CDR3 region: CASGPRGGYGQPQHF. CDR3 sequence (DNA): TGTGCCAGCGGACCGAGGGGGGGCTACGGCCAGCCCCAGCATTTT.

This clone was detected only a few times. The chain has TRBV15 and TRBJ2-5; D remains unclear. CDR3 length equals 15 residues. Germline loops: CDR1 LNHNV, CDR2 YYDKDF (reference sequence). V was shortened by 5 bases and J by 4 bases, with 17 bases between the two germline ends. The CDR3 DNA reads TGTGCCACCAGCGGCCGAGGAGTGGAAGGAGAGACCCAGTACTTC. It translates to CATSGRGVEGETQYF.

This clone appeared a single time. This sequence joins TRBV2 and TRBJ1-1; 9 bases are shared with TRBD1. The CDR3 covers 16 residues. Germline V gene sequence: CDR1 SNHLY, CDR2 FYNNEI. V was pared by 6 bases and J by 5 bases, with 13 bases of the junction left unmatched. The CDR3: CASRESVGTGRTEAFF. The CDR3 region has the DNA TGTGCCAGCAGGGAATCCGTCGGGACAGGGAGGACTGAAGCTTTCTTT.

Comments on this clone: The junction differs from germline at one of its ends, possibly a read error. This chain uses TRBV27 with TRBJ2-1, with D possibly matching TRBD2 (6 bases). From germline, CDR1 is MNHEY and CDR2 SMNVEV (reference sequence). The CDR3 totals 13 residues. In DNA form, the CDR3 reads TGCGAACATGGGGGGTACCCCTACAATGAGCAGTTCTTC. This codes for CEHGGYPYNEQFF.

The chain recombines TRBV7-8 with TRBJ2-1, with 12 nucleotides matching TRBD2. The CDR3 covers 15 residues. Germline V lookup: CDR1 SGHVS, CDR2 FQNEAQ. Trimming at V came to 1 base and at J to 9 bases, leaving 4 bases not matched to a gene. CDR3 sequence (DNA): TGTGCCAGCAGCTTAGGGGGACTAGCGGGCGGTGAGCAGTTCTTC. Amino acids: CASSLGGLAGGEQFF.

The DNA for the CDR3 is TGTGCCAGCAGCGTACAGGGGACCGGGGAGCTGTTTTTT. Encoded protein: CASSVQGTGELFF. The chain is built from TRBV7-9 and TRBJ2-2; 7 nucleotides align to TRBD1. V was clipped by 5 bases and J by 5 bases; unmatched bases: 2. The CDR3 contains 13 residues. The V gene's germline CDR1 is SEHNR and CDR2 FQNEAQ (reference sequence).

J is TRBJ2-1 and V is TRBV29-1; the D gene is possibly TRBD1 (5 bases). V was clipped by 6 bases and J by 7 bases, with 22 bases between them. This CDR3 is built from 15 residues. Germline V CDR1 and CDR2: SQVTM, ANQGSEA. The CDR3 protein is CSVPRVGVVGNEQFF. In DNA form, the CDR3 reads TGCAGCGTACCCCGCGTAGGGGTTGTTGGAAATGAGCAGTTCTTC.

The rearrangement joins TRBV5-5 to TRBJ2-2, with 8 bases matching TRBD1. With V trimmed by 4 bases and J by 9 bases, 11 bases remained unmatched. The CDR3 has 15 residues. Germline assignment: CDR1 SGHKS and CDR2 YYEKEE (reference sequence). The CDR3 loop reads CASSPGTGGGRELFF. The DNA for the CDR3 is TGTGCCAGCAGCCCGGGGACAGGTGGGGGCCGGGAGCTGTTTTTT.